This note documents a single T cell receptor beta chain sequence. This entry belongs to a study of PD-1 blockade in classical Hodgkin lymphoma. Only in-frame clones appear in the TCRdb table, and some are missing; sequencing was by immunoSEQ multiplex PCR. The sample records over 10,000 clones, roughly 90% being singletons. Time point given: cycle 4 day 1 (C4D1), after more than five weeks of nivolumab. All patients experienced relapse after autologous stem cell transplantation, and brentuximab vedotin exposure was variable. Negative selection with magnetic separation was used to purify CD4+ T cells from thawed PBMCs. Trimming stripped 5 bases from V and 12 bases from J, with 17 bases between. The CDR3 has 13 residues. Germline V CDR1 and CDR2: MNHEY, SVGAGI.

This chain connects TRBV6-5 to TRBJ2-1; D is undetermined. The source material was CD4+ T cells from blood, sampled before the fourth cycle of nivolumab. This receptor was taken from a human donor with classical Hodgkin lymphoma. The CDR3 bases are TGTGCCAGCAGTCCCGGAACTCAGATAGGGCAGTTCTTC. Protein sequence: CASSPGTQIGQFF.